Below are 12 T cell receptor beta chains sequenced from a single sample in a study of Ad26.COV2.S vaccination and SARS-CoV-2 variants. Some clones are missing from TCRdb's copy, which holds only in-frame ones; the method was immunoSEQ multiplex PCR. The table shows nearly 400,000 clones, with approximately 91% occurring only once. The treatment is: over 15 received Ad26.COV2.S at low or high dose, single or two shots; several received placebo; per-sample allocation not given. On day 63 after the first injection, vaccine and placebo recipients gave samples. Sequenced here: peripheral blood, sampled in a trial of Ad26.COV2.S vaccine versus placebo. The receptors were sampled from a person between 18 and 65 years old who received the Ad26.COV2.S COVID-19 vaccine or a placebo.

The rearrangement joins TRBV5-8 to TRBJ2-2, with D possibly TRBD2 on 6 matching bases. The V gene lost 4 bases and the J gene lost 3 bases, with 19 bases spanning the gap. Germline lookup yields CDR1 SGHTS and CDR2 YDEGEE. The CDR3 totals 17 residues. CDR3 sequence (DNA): TGTGCCAGCAGCCAAACCCGGGGGACCTTCGACACCGGGGAGCTGTTTTTT. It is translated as CASSQTRGTFDTGELFF.

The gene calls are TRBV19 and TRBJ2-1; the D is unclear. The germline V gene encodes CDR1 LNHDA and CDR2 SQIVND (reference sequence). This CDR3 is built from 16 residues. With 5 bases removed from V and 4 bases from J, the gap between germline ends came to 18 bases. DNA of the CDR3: TGTGCCAGTAGTTTTAGGTACACTCGGCGTTACAATGAGCAGTTCTTC. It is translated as CASSFRYTRRYNEQFF.

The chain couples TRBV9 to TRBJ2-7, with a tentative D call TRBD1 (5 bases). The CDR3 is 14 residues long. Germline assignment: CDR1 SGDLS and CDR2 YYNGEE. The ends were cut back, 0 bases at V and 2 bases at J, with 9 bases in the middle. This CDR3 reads CASSVDGAPYEQYF. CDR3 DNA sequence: TGTGCCAGCAGCGTAGATGGGGCGCCCTACGAGCAGTACTTC.

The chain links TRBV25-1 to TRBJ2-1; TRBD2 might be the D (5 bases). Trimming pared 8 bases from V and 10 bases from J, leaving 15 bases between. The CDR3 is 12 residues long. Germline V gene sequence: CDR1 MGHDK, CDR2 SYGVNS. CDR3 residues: CASCPDSGEQFF. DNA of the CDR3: TGTGCCAGCTGTCCGGACTCCGGGGAGCAGTTCTTC. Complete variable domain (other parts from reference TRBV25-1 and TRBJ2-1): EADIYQTPRYLVIGTGKKITLECSQTMGHDKMYWYQQDPGMELHLIHYSYGVNSTEKGDLSSESTVSRIRTEHFPLTLESARPSHTSQYLCASCPDSGEQFFGPGTRLTVL.

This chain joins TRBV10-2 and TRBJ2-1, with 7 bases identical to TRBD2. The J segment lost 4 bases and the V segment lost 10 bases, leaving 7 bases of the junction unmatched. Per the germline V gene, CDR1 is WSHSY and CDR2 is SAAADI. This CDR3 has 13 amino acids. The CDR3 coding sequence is TGCGCCACCTCTAGCGGTAGATACAATGAGCAGTTCTTC. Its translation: CATSSGRYNEQFF.

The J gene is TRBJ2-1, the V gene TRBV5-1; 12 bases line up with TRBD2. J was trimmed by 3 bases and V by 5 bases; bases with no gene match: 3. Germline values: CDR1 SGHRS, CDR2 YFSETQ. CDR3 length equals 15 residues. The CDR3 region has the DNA TGCGCCAGCAGTATGACTAGCGGGAGCTACAATGAGCAGTTCTTC. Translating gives CASSMTSGSYNEQFF.

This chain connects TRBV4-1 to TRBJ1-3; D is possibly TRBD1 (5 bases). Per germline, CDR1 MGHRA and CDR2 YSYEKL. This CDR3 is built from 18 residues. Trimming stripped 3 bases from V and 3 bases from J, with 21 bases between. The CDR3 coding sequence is TGCGCCAGCAGCCAGCTGGGCGGGGTGGGGGTATATGGAAACACCATATATTTT. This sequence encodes CASSQLGGVGVYGNTIYF.

The CDR3: CASSPGRGGSSYNEQFF. Written as DNA, the CDR3 is TGTGCCAGCAGCCCGGGGAGAGGGGGAAGCTCCTACAATGAGCAGTTCTTC. V and J are TRBV5-8 and TRBJ2-1, with D perhaps matching TRBD1 (6 bases). This CDR3 has 17 amino acids. Trimming took off 4 bases at V and 0 bases at J, with 17 bases between the two ends. Germline CDR1 reads SGHTS; CDR2 reads YDEGEE.

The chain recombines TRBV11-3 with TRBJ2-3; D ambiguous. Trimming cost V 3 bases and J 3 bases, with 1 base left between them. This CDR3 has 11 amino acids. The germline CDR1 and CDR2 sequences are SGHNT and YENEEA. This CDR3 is CASSLTDTQYF. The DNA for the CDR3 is TGTGCCAGCAGCTTGACAGATACGCAGTATTTT.

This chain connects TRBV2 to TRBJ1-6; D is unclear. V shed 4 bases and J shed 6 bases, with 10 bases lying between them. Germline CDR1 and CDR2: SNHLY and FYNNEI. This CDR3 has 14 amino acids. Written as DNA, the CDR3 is TGTGCCAGCAGTGTGGCCAGCGTTAATTCACCCCTCCACTTT. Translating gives CASSVASVNSPLHF.

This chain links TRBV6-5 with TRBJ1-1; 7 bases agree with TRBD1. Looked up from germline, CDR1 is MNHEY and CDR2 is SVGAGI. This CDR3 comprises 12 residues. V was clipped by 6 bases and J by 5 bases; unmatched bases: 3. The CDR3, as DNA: TGTGCCAGCAGCTTCAGGGGGACTGAAGCTTTCTTT. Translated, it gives CASSFRGTEAFF.

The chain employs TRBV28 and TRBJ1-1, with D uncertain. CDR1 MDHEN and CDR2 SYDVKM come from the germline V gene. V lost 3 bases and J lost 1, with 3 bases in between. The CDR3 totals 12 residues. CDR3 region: CASSLSNTEAFF. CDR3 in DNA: TGTGCCAGCAGTTTGTCGAACACTGAAGCTTTCTTT.